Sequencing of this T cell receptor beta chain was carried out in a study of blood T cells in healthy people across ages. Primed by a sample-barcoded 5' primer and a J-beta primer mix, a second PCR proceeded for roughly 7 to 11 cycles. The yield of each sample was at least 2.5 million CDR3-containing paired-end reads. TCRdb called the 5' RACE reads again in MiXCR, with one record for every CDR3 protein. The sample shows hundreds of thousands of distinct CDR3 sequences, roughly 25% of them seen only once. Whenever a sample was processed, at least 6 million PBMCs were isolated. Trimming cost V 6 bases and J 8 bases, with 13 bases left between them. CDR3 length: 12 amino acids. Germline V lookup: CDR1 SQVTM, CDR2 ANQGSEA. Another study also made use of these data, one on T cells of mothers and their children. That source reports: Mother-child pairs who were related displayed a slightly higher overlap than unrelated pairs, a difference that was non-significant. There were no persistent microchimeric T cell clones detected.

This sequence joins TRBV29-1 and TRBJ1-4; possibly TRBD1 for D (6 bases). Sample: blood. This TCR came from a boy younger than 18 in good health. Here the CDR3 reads CSVEGDGEKLFF. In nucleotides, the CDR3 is TGCAGCGTCGAGGGGGATGGAGAAAAACTGTTTTTT.